The sequence of this TCR beta chain was determined in a study of T-cell reconstitution after alpha-beta-depleted transplantation in children. V shed 6 bases and J 2 bases; nucleotides not matched to a gene: 2. This CDR3 contains 15 residues. Germline V gene sequence: CDR1 SGHRS, CDR2 YFSETQ. This clonotype came up many times. A TCRbeta library incorporating unique molecular identifiers was prepared. TCRdb used MiXCR to reprocess the PCR reads, holding one entry per CDR3 protein. The data hold some 250,000 distinct CDR3 sequences, with around 12% observed a single time. Sequenced material: PBMCs from the stem cell graft donor, taken from the stem cell graft. The J gene is TRBJ2-7, the V gene TRBV5-1, with TRBD2 matching 16 bases. This TCR was recovered from a human donor who donated a stem cell graft to a child with acute lymphoblastic leukemia. The CDR3 nucleotides are TGCGCCAGCACAGGGACTAGCGGGAGGGCCTACGAGCAGTACTTC. Its protein is CASTGTSGRAYEQYF. Full variable domain (rest looked up from reference TRBV5-1 and TRBJ2-7): KAGVTQTPRYLIKTRGQQVTLSCSPISGHRSVSWYQQTPGQGLQFLFEYFSETQRNKGNFPGRFSGRQFSNSRSEMNVSTLELGDSALYLCASTGTSGRAYEQYFGPGTRLTVT.